This TCR beta chain was identified in a study of blood T cell repertoires in COVID-19. Study as a whole: The origin of the acute and convalescent COVID-19 samples was the United States, Italy and Spain.

Source study methods: Amplification with reference gene primers provided the estimates of nucleated cell counts. The table came from immunoSEQ multiplex PCR; TCRdb's copy has only in-frame clones and leaves some out. V and J calls and clone size are given by that table; D and trimming were obtained from the DNA. The sample has around 120,000 clones, around 90% seen once. In regard to this clone: This same CDR3 is encoded by further DNA sequences in the sample.

Per germline, CDR1 SGHRS and CDR2 YFSETQ. With 0 bases removed from V and 2 bases from J, the gap between germline ends came to 8 bases. CDR3 length: 14 amino acids. The J gene is TRBJ1-2, the V gene TRBV5-1, with D perhaps TRBD1 (5 bases). Sequencing was carried out using peripheral blood. This receptor was taken from a human donor in a cohort sampled during active COVID-19. CDR3 sequence (DNA): TGCGCCAGCAGCTTGGGACAGTCAAACTATGGCTACACCTTC. It translates to CASSLGQSNYGYTF.